This T cell receptor beta chain is drawn from a study of CD8 T cells in ankylosing spondylitis. Study findings and constraints: Reportedly, significant enrichment of disease-linked clones occurred in matched ankylosing spondylitis synovial fluid.

In the case of this clonotype: Antigen: not known.

The CDR3 spans 16 residues. The J segment lost 2 bases and the V segment lost 2 bases, leaving 8 bases of the junction unmatched. Looked up from germline, CDR1 is SGHTA and CDR2 is FQGNSA. TCRdb ran MiXCR on the 5' RACE reads and lists one entry per CDR3 protein. The sample lists around 300,000 distinct CDR3 sequences, over 12% occurring once. This receptor was taken from a male donor with ankylosing spondylitis or in good health (not recorded which). Sequencing used blood, either unsorted or a sorted T cell fraction (not recorded which). The J gene is TRBJ2-7, the V gene TRBV7-2; 8 bases are a match to TRBD2. This CDR3 reads CASSLRTSGFTYEQYF. CDR3 sequence (DNA): TGTGCCAGCAGCTTACGTACTAGCGGATTTACCTACGAGCAGTACTTC. Combining the CDR3 with reference TRBV7-2 and TRBJ2-7 gives the whole variable domain GAGVSQSPSNKVTEKGKDVELRCDPISGHTALYWYRQSLGQGLEFLIYFQGNSAPDKSGLPSDRFSAERTGGSVSTLTIQRTQQEDSAVYLCASSLRTSGFTYEQYFGPGTRLTVT.